The rows below give T cell receptor beta chains drawn from one sample of a study of cytomegalovirus exposure and HLA in healthy donors. Libraries were prepared by immunoSEQ multiplex PCR; TCRdb keeps only in-frame clonotypes and omits some of them. The sample holds 35,000 to 45,000 clones, approximately 70% seen once. The sequenced sample was PBMCs. These receptors all stem from a man between 25 and 39 years old in good health and CMV-seronegative. Both conserved end residues are part of each CDR3. D genes are given only for firm matches.

D gene: TRBD1
J gene: TRBJ1-6
V gene: TRBV5-6
CDR3 protein: CASSWAHRGPDSPLHF

D gene: .
J gene: TRBJ1-1
V gene: TRBV10-2
CDR3 protein: CASGLGGSEAFF

D gene: TRBD1
J gene: TRBJ1-1
V gene: TRBV5-8
CDR3 protein: CASSSGTGALANTEAFF

D gene: TRBD1
J gene: TRBJ2-3
V gene: TRBV10-3
CDR3 protein: CAISESPLTGEILETDTQYF

D gene: .
J gene: TRBJ2-3
V gene: TRBV6-4
CDR3 protein: CASSDSGFSTDTQYF

D gene: TRBD2
J gene: TRBJ2-5
V gene: TRBV6-5
CDR3 protein: CASSVAGVETQYF

D gene: .
J gene: TRBJ2-7
V gene: TRBV2
CDR3 protein: CASSAARGYEQYF

D gene: .
J gene: TRBJ1-2
V gene: TRBV7-2
CDR3 protein: CASRQDTNYGYTF

D gene: .
J gene: TRBJ1-1
V gene: TRBV25-1
CDR3 protein: CASSALFEAFF

D gene: .
J gene: TRBJ2-1
V gene: TRBV28
CDR3 protein: CASSGRQGGFYNEQFF

D gene: TRBD2
J gene: TRBJ2-5
V gene: TRBV4-2
CDR3 protein: CASSQDGTSGGAETQYF

D gene: .
J gene: TRBJ1-1
V gene: TRBV5-1
CDR3 protein: CASRMSSDTEAFF

D gene: .
J gene: TRBJ2-3
V gene: TRBV10-1
CDR3 protein: CASSEAGSTDTQYF

D gene: .
J gene: TRBJ1-5
V gene: TRBV6-1
CDR3 protein: CASKTTGTISAPAFF

D gene: .
J gene: TRBJ1-5
V gene: TRBV4-1
CDR3 protein: CASSPQENQAQHF

D gene: .
J gene: TRBJ2-2
V gene: TRBV6-5
CDR3 protein: CASSYPHQGGELFF

D gene: .
J gene: TRBJ2-7
V gene: TRBV27
CDR3 protein: CASSSTGLEYEQYF

D gene: .
J gene: TRBJ1-6
V gene: TRBV7-7
CDR3 protein: CASSLYWTDYNSPLHF

D gene: TRBD2
J gene: TRBJ2-5
V gene: TRBV4-2
CDR3 protein: CASSQDLIRSGRVETQYF

D gene: .
J gene: TRBJ2-3
V gene: TRBV6-4
CDR3 protein: CASSDGASTDTQYF

D gene: .
J gene: TRBJ2-7
V gene: TRBV29-1
CDR3 protein: CSVASGSSRKYF

D gene: .
J gene: TRBJ1-1
V gene: TRBV5-1
CDR3 protein: CASSTGSTEAFF

D gene: .
J gene: TRBJ1-4
V gene: TRBV27
CDR3 protein: CASSLSHAGGTNEKLFF

D gene: .
J gene: TRBJ2-1
V gene: TRBV29-1
CDR3 protein: CSVAGRFSNEQFF

D gene: TRBD2
J gene: TRBJ2-7
V gene: TRBV7-9
CDR3 protein: CASSFSGGSYEQYF